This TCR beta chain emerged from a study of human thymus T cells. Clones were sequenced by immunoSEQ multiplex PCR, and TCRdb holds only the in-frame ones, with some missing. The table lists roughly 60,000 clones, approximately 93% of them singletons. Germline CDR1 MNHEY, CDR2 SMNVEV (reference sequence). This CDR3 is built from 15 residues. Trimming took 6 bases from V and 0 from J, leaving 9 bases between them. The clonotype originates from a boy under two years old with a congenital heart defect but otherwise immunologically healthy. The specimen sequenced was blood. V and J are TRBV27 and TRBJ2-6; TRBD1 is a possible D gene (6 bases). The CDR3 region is CASRGHDSGANVLTF. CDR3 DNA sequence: TGTGCCAGCAGGGGACATGACTCTGGGGCCAACGTCCTGACTTTC.